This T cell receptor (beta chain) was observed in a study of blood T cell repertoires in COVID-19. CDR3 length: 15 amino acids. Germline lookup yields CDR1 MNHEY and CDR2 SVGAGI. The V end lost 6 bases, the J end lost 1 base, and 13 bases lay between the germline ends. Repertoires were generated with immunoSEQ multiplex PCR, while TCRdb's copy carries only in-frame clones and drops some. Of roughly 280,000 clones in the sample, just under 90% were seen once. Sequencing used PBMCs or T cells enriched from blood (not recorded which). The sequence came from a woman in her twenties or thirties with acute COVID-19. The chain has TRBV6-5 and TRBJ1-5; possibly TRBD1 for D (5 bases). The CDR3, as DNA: TGTGCCAGCAGGGGGTCGGGGGGGAGCAATCAGCCCCAGCATTTT. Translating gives CASRGSGGSNQPQHF.